This T cell receptor (beta chain) was observed in a study of blood T cell repertoires in COVID-19. Study information: There were acute and convalescent COVID-19 samples, and they came from the United States, Italy and Spain. From T cells, B-cell-depleted T cells, or PBMCs came the material, which was cDNA or gDNA.

Under the authors' procedure: Reference gene primer amplification yielded estimated nucleated cell counts. Measured with immunoSEQ multiplex PCR; TCRdb has only the in-frame clones, and not every one. The D gene and trimming were derived from the DNA, and the V and J assignments and clone size from that table. The sample yields 200,000 to 250,000 clones, more than 65% seen once. The CDR3 contains 15 residues. Germline V gene sequence: CDR1 SGDLS, CDR2 YYNGEE. The V and J ends lost 8 bases and 3 bases, in that order; junction bases with no gene match: 11. Sequencing was done on a sample of peripheral blood. This chain links TRBV9 with TRBJ2-1, with 7 bases aligning to TRBD1. The TCR originated in a man aged 50 to 60 with active or convalescent COVID-19. The CDR3 region has the DNA TGTGCCAGTAGGTACGACAGGGACATCTACAATGAGCAGTTCTTC. It is translated as CASRYDRDIYNEQFF.